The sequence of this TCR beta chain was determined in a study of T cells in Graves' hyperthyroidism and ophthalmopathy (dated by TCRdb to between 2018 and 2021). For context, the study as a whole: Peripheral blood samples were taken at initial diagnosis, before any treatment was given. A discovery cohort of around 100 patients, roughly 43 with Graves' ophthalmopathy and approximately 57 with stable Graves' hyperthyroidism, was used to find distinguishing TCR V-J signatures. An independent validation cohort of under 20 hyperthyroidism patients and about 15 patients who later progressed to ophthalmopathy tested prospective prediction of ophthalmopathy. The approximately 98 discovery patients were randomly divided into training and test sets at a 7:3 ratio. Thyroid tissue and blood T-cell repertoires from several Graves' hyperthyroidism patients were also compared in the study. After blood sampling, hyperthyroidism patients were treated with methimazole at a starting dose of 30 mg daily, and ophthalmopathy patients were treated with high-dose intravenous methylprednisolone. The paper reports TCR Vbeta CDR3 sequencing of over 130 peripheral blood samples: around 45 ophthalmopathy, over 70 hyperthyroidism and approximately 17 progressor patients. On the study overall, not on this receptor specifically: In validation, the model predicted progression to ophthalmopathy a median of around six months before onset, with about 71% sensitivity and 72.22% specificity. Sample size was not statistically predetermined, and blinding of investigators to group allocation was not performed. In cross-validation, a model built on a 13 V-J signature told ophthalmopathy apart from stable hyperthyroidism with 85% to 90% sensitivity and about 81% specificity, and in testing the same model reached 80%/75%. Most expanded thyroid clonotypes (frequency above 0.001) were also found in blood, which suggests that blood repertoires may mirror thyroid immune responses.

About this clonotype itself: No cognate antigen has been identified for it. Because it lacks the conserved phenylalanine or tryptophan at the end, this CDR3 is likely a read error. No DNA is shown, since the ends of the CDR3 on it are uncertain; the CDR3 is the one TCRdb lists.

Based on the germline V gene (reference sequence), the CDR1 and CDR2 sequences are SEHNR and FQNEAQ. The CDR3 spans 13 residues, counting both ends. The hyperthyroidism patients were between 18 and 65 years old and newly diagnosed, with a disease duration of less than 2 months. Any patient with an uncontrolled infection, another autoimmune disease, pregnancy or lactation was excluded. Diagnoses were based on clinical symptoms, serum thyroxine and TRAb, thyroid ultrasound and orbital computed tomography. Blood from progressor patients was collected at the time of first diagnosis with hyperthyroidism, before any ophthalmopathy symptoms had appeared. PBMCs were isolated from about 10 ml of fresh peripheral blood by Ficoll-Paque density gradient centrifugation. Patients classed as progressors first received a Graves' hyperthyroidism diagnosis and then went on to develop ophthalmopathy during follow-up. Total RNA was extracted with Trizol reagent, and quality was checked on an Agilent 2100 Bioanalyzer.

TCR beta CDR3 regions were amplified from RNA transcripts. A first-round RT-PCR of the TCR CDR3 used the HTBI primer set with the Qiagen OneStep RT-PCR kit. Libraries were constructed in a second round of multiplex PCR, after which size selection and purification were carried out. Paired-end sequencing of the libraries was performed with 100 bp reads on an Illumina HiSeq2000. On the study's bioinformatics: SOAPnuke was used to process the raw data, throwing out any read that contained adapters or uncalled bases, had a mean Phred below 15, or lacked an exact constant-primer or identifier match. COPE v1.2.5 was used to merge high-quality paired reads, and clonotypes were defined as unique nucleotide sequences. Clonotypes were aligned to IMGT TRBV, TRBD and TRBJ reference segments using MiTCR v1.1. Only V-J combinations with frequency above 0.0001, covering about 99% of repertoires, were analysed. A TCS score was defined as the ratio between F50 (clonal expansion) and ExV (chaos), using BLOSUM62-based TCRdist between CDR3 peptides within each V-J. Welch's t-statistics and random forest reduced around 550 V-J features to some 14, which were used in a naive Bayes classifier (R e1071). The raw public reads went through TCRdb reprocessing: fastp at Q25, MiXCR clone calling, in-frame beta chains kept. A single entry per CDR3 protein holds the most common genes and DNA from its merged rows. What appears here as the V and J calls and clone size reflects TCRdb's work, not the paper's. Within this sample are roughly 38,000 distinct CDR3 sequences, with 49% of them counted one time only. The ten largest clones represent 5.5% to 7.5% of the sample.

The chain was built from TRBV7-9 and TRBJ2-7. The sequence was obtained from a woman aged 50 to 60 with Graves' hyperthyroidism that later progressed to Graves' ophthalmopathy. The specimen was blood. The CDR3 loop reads CASEPSGSYERYS.